This T cell receptor beta chain was found in a study of beta chain features in type 1 diabetes. Study-level results: Moderately but significantly shorter TCRB CDR3s were found in Type 1 diabetes patients in all four CD4+ subsets. PCR may have favored shorter templates equally in patients and controls.

With regard to this clone: Antigen unknown. This same CDR3 is encoded by further DNA sequences in the sample.

Sequencing targeted expressed TCRB transcripts, as all isolated RNA had been reverse transcribed. Profiled with immunoSEQ multiplex PCR; TCRdb holds only in-frame clones, not every one. The data contain hundreds of thousands of clones, about an eighth of them singletons. V gave up 2 bases and J gave up 1 base, with 5 bases separating them. Germline assignment: CDR1 GTSNPN and CDR2 SVGIG (reference sequence). The CDR3 runs to 12 residues. The collection from each donor was one heparinised blood draw averaging roughly 0.12 L. CD4+ naive, central memory, regulatory and stem cell-like memory subsets were isolated by sorting on CD45RO/CCR7/CD25/CD127/CD95/CD27.

This clonotype originated in a man between 18 and 35 years old with type 1 diabetes. This rearrangement joins TRBV30 to TRBJ1-2; D remains unclear. The sequencing input was naive CD4+ T cells from blood. The CDR3 nucleotides are TGTGCCTGGAGTAGAGTTAACTATGGCTACACCTTC. Translated: CAWSRVNYGYTF.